This T cell receptor beta chain originates from a study of T cell repertoires in cytomegalovirus infection. Study-level background: Alongside well-studied HLA-B-restricted CMV epitopes, recently identified HLA-C-restricted CMV epitopes were also used. CMV infection together with matching HLA type was indicated by public TCR beta signatures. Study-wide findings and caveats: HLA-C-restricted CMV-specific TCR beta clonotypes prevailed in the ex vivo response.

A remark on this clonotype: The antigen remains undetermined.

CDR3 length: 16 residues. V gave up 4 bases and J gave up 6 bases, with 24 bases separating them. Germline CDR1 is DFQATT and CDR2 is SNEGSKA (reference sequence). TCRdb analysed the reads with MiXCR anew, one entry per CDR3 protein. The data hold about a million distinct CDR3 sequences, with approximately 30% observed a single time. The V and J genes are TRBV20-1 and TRBJ1-1; no reliable D call. This specimen was cultured CD8+ T cells from PBMCs, taken from culture after CMV antigen stimulation. The source is a human donor in good health (CMV status not recorded). Some clones in this sample may be carry-over from other donors' samples. CDR3 coding DNA: TGCAGTGCTAAATATGTGCTCGGCCAGGATATTCCTGAAGCTTTCTTT. It is translated as CSAKYVLGQDIPEAFF.